Shown below are 21 T cell receptor beta chains from a single sample sequenced in a study of T cells in women clearing cervical HPV infection. TCRdb's table, derived via immunoSEQ multiplex PCR, lists solely in-frame clones and lacks some. Its table records about 30,000 clones. What was sequenced was blood buffy coat. Every receptor here comes from a woman between 18 and 69 years old with a cervical HPV16 infection that either progressed to CIN3+ or cleared (not recorded which).

As for this clone: The CDR3 is cut off 3 residues early in the read; its end comes from the germline J gene. The chain has TRBV7-6 and TRBJ1-1; 8 nucleotides agree with TRBD1. CDR1 and CDR2 (germline): SGHVS, FNYEAQ. Trimming cost V 5 bases and J 7 bases; bases outside gene matches: 9. The CDR3 covers 14 residues. The part of the CDR3 DNA that was read is TGTGCCAGCAGCAGGAACCAGGGGGCCGTTGAA. Protein: CASSRNQGAVE. The whole CDR3 region reads CASSRNQGAVEAFF.

Concerning this clone itself: The read ends 3 residues shy of where the CDR3 ends; the end is completed using the germline J gene. The chain carries TRBV30 and TRBJ2-7, with TRBD2 matching 7 bases. The CDR3 is 15 residues long. J gave up 3 bases and V 2 bases, and 10 bases lay outside the gene matches. Germline CDR1 and CDR2: GTSNPN and SVGIG (reference sequence). The CDR3 region is CAWSPPGGRYYEQYF. CDR3 DNA (partial): TGTGCCTGGAGTCCCCCGGGGGGAAGATACTACGAG.

The CDR3 spells CASTTWPIYEQYF. Partial CDR3 DNA: TGTGCCAGCACCACATGGCCAATCTACGAG. The chain is built from TRBV6-2 or TRBV6-3 and TRBJ2-7; D is unresolved. The sequenced fragment ends 3 residues before the CDR3 boundary, so the rest is inferred from the germline J gene. The CDR3 contains 13 residues. Germline lookup yields CDR1 MNHEY and CDR2 SVGEGT. V lost 7 bases to trimming and J lost 3 bases, with 13 bases between them.

With regard to this clone: The CDR3 goes on 3 residues after the read ends, and that part is filled in from the germline J gene. V usage is TRBV7-8 and J usage is TRBJ1-1, with D perhaps TRBD1 (5 bases). This CDR3 comprises 12 residues. Germline assignment: CDR1 SGHVS and CDR2 FQNEAQ. With 5 bases removed from V and 7 bases from J, the gap between germline ends came to 11 bases. The DNA read from the CDR3 is TGTGCCAGCAGCATGGGACTGGATGAA. It codes for CASSMGLDE. The complete CDR3 sequence is CASSMGLDEAFF.

In the case of this clone: The read is 3 residues too short to cover the CDR3 end, so that end is filled in from the germline J gene. The rearrangement links TRBV20-1 to TRBJ1-5, with TRBD1 as a possible D gene (6 bases). The CDR3 extends over 16 amino acids. The V gene lost 0 bases and the J gene lost 3 bases, with 15 bases spanning the gap. Germline CDR1 reads DFQATT; CDR2 reads SNEGSKA (reference sequence). The CDR3 bases that were read are TGCAGTGCTAGAGAGGGAGGGGGATTTTCCAATCAGCCC. This codes for CSAREGGGFSNQP. The entire CDR3 protein reads CSAREGGGFSNQPQHF.

Of note for this clone: Read sequence stops 3 residues before the CDR3 end, and the germline J gene provides the missing end. The chain combines TRBV20-1 with TRBJ2-1; 7 bases fit TRBD2. Germline lookup yields CDR1 DFQATT and CDR2 SNEGSKA (reference sequence). The V and J ends lost 0 bases and 9 bases, in that order; junction bases with no gene match: 2. The length of the CDR3 is 12 residues. This chain's CDR3 is CSAREREFEQFF. The DNA read from the CDR3 is TGCAGTGCTAGAGAGCGGGAGTTTGAG.

Of note for this clone: The read ends 3 residues before the CDR3 terminus; that terminus is restored from the germline J gene. The chain joins TRBV20-1 to TRBJ2-1; a possible D gene is TRBD1 (6 bases). The CDR3 spans 14 residues. The germline V gene has CDR1 DFQATT and CDR2 SNEGSKA (reference sequence). The V gene lost 5 bases and the J gene lost 7 bases, with 18 bases spanning the gap. The CDR3: CSAPQGPLGNEQFF. CDR3 DNA, as far as it was read: TGCAGTGCTCCACAGGGCCCCCTTGGAAATGAG.

Details on this clone: Read sequence stops 3 residues before the CDR3 end, and the germline J gene provides the missing end. This chain uses TRBV7-6 with TRBJ2-5, with TRBD2 matching 12 bases. Germline CDR1 reads SGHVS; CDR2 reads FNYEAQ. V shed 5 bases, J shed 5 bases, and the junction held 6 bases outside the gene matches. The CDR3 length is 15 residues. This CDR3 reads CASSPTSGRLETQYF. Partial CDR3 DNA: TGTGCCAGCAGCCCCACTAGCGGGAGGTTGGAGACC.

With respect to this clone: The read stops 3 residues short of the end of the CDR3; the missing end is completed from the germline J gene. The rearrangement links TRBV20-1 to TRBJ2-1, with D possibly being TRBD2 (6 bases). Per germline, CDR1 DFQATT and CDR2 SNEGSKA (reference sequence). This CDR3 spans 13 amino acids. V was cut by 5 bases and J by 6 bases, with 14 bases left in between. The sequenced CDR3 bases are TGCAGTGCTCGAATTTTGGGGGGCAATGAG. This translates into CSARILGGNE. The entire CDR3 sequence reads CSARILGGNEQFF.

Points on this clone: The read ends 3 residues before the CDR3 terminus; that terminus is restored from the germline J gene. The chain is built from TRBV4-2 and TRBJ2-7; 9 nucleotides agree with TRBD2. Trimming removed 0 bases from V and 3 bases from J; junction bases left unmatched: 3. Germline values: CDR1 LGHNA, CDR2 YNFKEQ. The CDR3 has 15 amino acids. The covered CDR3 bases are TGTGCCAGCAGCCAAGATGAGACTAGCGGCTACGAG. As protein: CASSQDETSGYE. The complete CDR3 reads CASSQDETSGYEQYF.

Concerning this clone itself: The CDR3 end is not reached by the read, which stops 3 residues before it; the germline J gene fills it in. The rearrangement joins TRBV20-1 to TRBJ1-1, with 8 bases that match TRBD1. Looked up from germline, CDR1 is DFQATT and CDR2 is SNEGSKA (reference sequence). V shed 6 bases and J 6 bases; nucleotides not matched to a gene: 6. This CDR3 comprises 12 residues. The part of the CDR3 DNA that was read is TGCAGTGCCACGACAGGGGCTCCTGAA. Translating it yields CSATTGAPE. The entire CDR3 reads CSATTGAPEAFF.

This chain's CDR3 is CASSLEGTEQYF. The CDR3 DNA, read in part, is TGTGCCAGCAGCTTGGAGGGCACCGAG. V is TRBV5-4 and J is TRBJ2-7; no clear D. The read comes to an end 3 residues before the CDR3 does, leaving the germline J gene to fill in the end. Germline V gene sequence: CDR1 SGHNT, CDR2 YYREEE (reference sequence). The ends were cut back, 0 bases at V and 6 bases at J, with 7 bases in the middle. This CDR3 comprises 12 residues.

Concerning this clone: The CDR3 is cut off 3 residues early in the read; its end comes from the germline J gene. V usage is TRBV20-1 and J usage is TRBJ2-7; 14 bases are shared with TRBD2. Per the germline V gene, CDR1 is DFQATT and CDR2 is SNEGSKA (reference sequence). The J segment lost 2 bases and the V segment lost 1 base, leaving 7 bases of the junction unmatched. The CDR3 runs 17 residues. The covered CDR3 bases are TGCAGTGCTAGAGGGGGACTAGCGGGAGATAGGGCCTACGAG. This codes for CSARGGLAGDRAYE. In full, the CDR3 reads CSARGGLAGDRAYEQYF.

With regard to this clone: The read stops 3 residues short of the end of the CDR3; the missing end is completed from the germline J gene. The J gene is TRBJ2-1, the V gene TRBV6-4; 7 positions agree with TRBD1. Germline CDR1 is MRHNA and CDR2 is SNTAGT. There are 14 residues in the CDR3. The trim removed 6 bases at V and 8 bases at J, leaving 10 bases unmatched. The sequenced part of the CDR3 DNA is TGTGCCAGCAGCGTAACAGGGGATATGGATGAG. It codes for CASSVTGDMDE. The whole CDR3 sequence reads CASSVTGDMDEQFF.

Regarding this clone: The sequence runs out 3 residues before the end of the CDR3; the remainder is reconstructed from the germline J gene. The chain uses TRBV7-2 and TRBJ1-3, with D maybe TRBD1 (6 bases). Germline assignment: CDR1 SGHTA and CDR2 FQGNSA. The CDR3 is 15 residues long. V was cut by 5 bases and J by 4 bases, with 15 bases left in between. CDR3 DNA, as far as it was read: TGTGCCAGCAGCCCTGGGACATCCTCCGGAAACACC. Protein sequence: CASSPGTSSGNT. The full CDR3 protein reads CASSPGTSSGNTIYF. Supplemented by reference TRBV7-2 and TRBJ1-3, the full variable domain reads GAGVSQSPSNKVTEKGKDVELRCDPISGHTALYWYRQSLGQGLEFLIYFQGNSAPDKSGLPSDRFSAERTGGSVSTLTIQRTQQEDSAVYLCASSPGTSSGNTIYFGEGSWLTVV.

In the case of this clone: From the germline J gene comes the end of the CDR3, since the read stops 3 residues before it. The rearrangement uses TRBV7-8 and TRBJ2-1; tentative D call: TRBD2 (7 bases). The CDR3 spans 14 residues. V was trimmed by 2 bases and J by 4 bases, leaving 9 bases between them. Germline CDR1 reads SGHVS; CDR2 reads FQNEAQ. CDR3 loop: CASSLRGAYNEQFF. The covered CDR3 bases are TGTGCCAGCAGCTTACGGGGGGCTTACAATGAG.

Incomplete CDR3 DNA: TGTGCCTGGAGCAGGACAAGCAATCAGCCC. Encoded protein: CAWSRTSNQP. The entire CDR3 sequence reads CAWSRTSNQPQHF. The chain combines TRBV30 with TRBJ1-5, with D perhaps matching TRBD1 (5 bases). The missing CDR3 end, 3 residues past where the read stops, is filled in from the germline J gene. CDR1 and CDR2 (germline): GTSNPN, SVGIG (reference sequence). V was shortened by 3 bases and J by 1 base, with 7 bases between the two germline ends. The CDR3 totals 13 residues. The full variable domain, in which reference TRBV30 and TRBJ1-5 provide the parts outside the CDR3, is SQTIHQWPATLVQPVGSPLSLECTVEGTSNPNLYWYRQAAGRGLQLLFYSVGIGQISSEVPQNLSASRPQDRQFILSSKKLLLSDSGFYLCAWSRTSNQPQHFGDGTRLSIL.

To note about this clone: The read ends 3 residues before the CDR3 terminus; that terminus is restored from the germline J gene. V is TRBV7-8 and J is TRBJ1-4; TRBD1 aligns across 8 bases. After removal of 3 bases from V and 6 bases from J, the junction contained 6 bases not matched to a gene. Germline CDR1 SGHVS, CDR2 FQNEAQ. This CDR3 is built from 15 residues. Partial CDR3 DNA: TGTGCCAGCAGCTTGGCCACGGACAGGGATGAAAAA. This sequence encodes CASSLATDRDEK. The entire CDR3 protein is CASSLATDRDEKLFF. The full variable domain, with the rest looked up from reference TRBV7-8 and TRBJ1-4, is GAGVSQSPRYKVAKRGQDVALRCDPISGHVSLFWYQQALGQGPEFLTYFQNEAQLDKSGLPSDRFFAERPEGSVSTLKIQRTQQEDSAVYLCASSLATDRDEKLFFGSGTQLSVL.

As concerns this clone: The read gets to within 3 residues of the CDR3 end, and the germline J gene fills in the rest. The chain is built from TRBV18 and TRBJ1-1; unclear D gene. Trimming left V 2 bases short and J 4 bases short, with 11 bases between. This CDR3 spans 14 amino acids. Germline V gene lookup returns CDR1 KGHSH and CDR2 LQKENI. Incomplete CDR3 DNA: TGTGCCAGCTCACCAGGAGGGTCGGTCACTGAA. Its protein is CASSPGGSVTE. The entire CDR3 reads CASSPGGSVTEAFF.

Comments on this clone: The read stops 3 residues short of the end of the CDR3; the missing end is completed from the germline J gene. The chain couples TRBV20-1 to TRBJ2-7; TRBD1 matches at 7 bases. V was pared by 5 bases and J by 5 bases, with 6 bases of the junction left unmatched. The CDR3 sequence is 12 residues long. The germline V gene has CDR1 DFQATT and CDR2 SNEGSKA (reference sequence). The CDR3 loop is CSALDRTDEQYF. Partial CDR3 DNA: TGCAGTGCTTTGGACAGGACCGACGAG.

Comment on this clone: The CDR3 end is not reached by the read, which stops 3 residues before it; the germline J gene fills it in. The rearrangement links TRBV10-2 to TRBJ1-2, with 8 bases matching TRBD1. The CDR3 sequence is 14 residues long. Germline V CDR1 and CDR2: WSHSY, SAAADI. Partial CDR3 DNA: TGCGCCAGCAGCGGAAGGACAGGGTTGGGAGGC. This translates into CASSGRTGLGG. Given in full, the CDR3 is CASSGRTGLGGYTF.